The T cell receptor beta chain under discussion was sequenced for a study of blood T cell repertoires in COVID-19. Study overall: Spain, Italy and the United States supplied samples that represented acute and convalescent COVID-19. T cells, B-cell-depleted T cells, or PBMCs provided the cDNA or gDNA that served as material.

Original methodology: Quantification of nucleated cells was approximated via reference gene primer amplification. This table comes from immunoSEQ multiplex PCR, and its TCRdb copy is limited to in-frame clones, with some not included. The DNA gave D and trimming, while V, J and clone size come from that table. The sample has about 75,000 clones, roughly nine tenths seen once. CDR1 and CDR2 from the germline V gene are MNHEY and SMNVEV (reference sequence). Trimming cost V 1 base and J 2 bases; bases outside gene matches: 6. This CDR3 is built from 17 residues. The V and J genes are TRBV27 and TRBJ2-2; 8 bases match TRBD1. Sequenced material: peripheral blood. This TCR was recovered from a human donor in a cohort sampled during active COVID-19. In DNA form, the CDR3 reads TGTGCCAGCAGTTTATGGGACAGGTACCGTAACACCGGGGAGCTGTTTTTT. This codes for CASSLWDRYRNTGELFF.